This T cell receptor beta chain emerged from a study of shared clonotypes between healthy human individuals. General study points: Enrolling few donors narrowed the genetic and exposure-history diversity that was represented. Four donors shared approximately 5% of their naive CD4 clonotypes. Naive subsets generally had larger estimated richness than memory subsets.

As concerns this clone: Its specificity is not known.

Sorted-subset replicate PCR reactions were performed with around 200 ng DNA, corresponding to some 32,000 T cell genomes. TCRdb's copy holds only in-frame clones and misses some; the assay was immunoSEQ multiplex PCR. Of 2.3 million or so clones in the sample, over 85% were seen once. The CDR3 spans 15 residues. V was clipped by 6 bases and J by 2 bases; unmatched bases: 8. The germline V gene encodes CDR1 SGHTA and CDR2 FQGTGA. The TCR was taken from a man younger than 30 in good health. Some clones in this sample may be carry-over from other donors' samples. Sequencing was carried out using naive CD4+ T cells from PBMCs. Stated subset: CD45RA+ positively selected. The rearrangement links TRBV7-3 to TRBJ2-7, with 9 nucleotides matching TRBD2. CDR3 residues: CASRNRLAGPYEQYF. CDR3 bases: TGTGCCAGCAGAAACCGCCTAGCGGGACCCTACGAGCAGTACTTC. The variable domain in full, with the rest retrieved from reference TRBV7-3 and TRBJ2-7, is GAGVSQTPSNKVTEKGKYVELRCDPISGHTALYWYRQSLGQGPEFLIYFQGTGAADDSGLPNDRFFAVRPEGSVSTLKIQRTERGDSAVYLCASRNRLAGPYEQYFGPGTRLTVT.